This T cell receptor beta chain emerged from a study of T cell responses to AZD1222 COVID-19 vaccine. Whole-study findings and limits: Clonal diversity may have been underestimated in mostly white British donors.

About this clone: What it binds is unknown.

Some clones are missing from TCRdb's copy, which holds only in-frame ones; the method was immunoSEQ multiplex PCR. Of some 190,000 clones listed, about nine tenths are singletons. V lost 0 bases to trimming and J lost 0 bases, with 6 bases between them. Germline CDR1 LGHNA, CDR2 YSLEER. The CDR3 is 16 residues long. The rearrangement links TRBV4-3 to TRBJ2-6; D remains ambiguous. This TCR came from an adult who received the AZD1222 COVID-19 vaccine. Sequencing was performed on peripheral blood, taken 28 days after the second AZD1222 dose. The CDR3 protein is CASSQDWTSGANVLTF. In nucleotides, the CDR3 is TGCGCCAGCAGCCAAGATTGGACCTCTGGGGCCAACGTCCTGACTTTC.